The present T cell receptor beta chain was sequenced within a study of cytomegalovirus exposure and HLA in healthy donors. 60 Vbeta and 13 Jbeta primers were used in PCR. In the original analysis: In a later analysis, of around 80 million unique beta chains, around 11 million appeared in at least two donors. Only in-frame clones appear in the TCRdb table, and some are missing; sequencing was by immunoSEQ multiplex PCR. Clone size and the V and J calls come from that table; the DNA yielded D and trimming. The table shows about 150,000 clones, with more than 75% occurring only once. The CDR3 extends over 13 amino acids. The V and J ends lost 3 bases and 3 bases respectively, with 6 bases between them. Germline-derived CDR1 and CDR2 are KGHSH and LQKENI.

The sample comprised PBMCs. The rearrangement uses TRBV18 and TRBJ1-5, with D hard to call. This TCR came from a man aged 25 to 45 in good health and CMV-seronegative. CDR3 DNA sequence: TGTGCCAGCTCACCTACAGCCAATCAGCCCCAGCATTTT. This encodes CASSPTANQPQHF.